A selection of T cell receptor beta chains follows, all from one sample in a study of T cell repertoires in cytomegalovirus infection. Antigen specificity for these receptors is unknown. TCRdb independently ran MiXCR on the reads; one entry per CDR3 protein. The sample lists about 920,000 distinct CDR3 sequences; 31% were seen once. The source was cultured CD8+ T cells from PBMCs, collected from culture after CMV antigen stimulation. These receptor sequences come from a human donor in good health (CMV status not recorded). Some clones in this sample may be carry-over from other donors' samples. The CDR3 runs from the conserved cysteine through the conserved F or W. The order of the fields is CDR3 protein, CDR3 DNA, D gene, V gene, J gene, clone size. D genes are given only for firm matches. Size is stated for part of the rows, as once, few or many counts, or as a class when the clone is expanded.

cdr3_aa: CASSLSGSYNEQFF
cdr3_nt: TGTGCCAGCAGCTTAAGCGGCTCCTACAATGAGCAGTTCTTC
d_call: NA
v_call: TRBV7-6
j_call: TRBJ2-1
clone_size: many

cdr3_aa: CASGWSGGGAFF
cdr3_nt: TGTGCTAGTGGTTGGTCGGGAGGAGGAGCTTTCTTT
d_call: NA
v_call: TRBV12-5
j_call: TRBJ1-1
clone_size: once

cdr3_aa: CASSFFPGGPNLNEKLFF
cdr3_nt: TGTGCCAGCAGTTTCTTTCCGGGGGGCCCCAACCTGAATGAAAAACTGTTTTTT
d_call: NA
v_call: TRBV27
j_call: TRBJ1-4
clone_size: few

cdr3_aa: CATSDRRSNQPQHF
cdr3_nt: TGTGCCACCAGTGATCGACGGAGCAATCAGCCCCAGCATTTT
d_call: NA
v_call: TRBV24-1
j_call: TRBJ1-5
clone_size: NA

cdr3_aa: CASSQYRGVPDTQYF
cdr3_nt: TGTGCCAGCAGCCAATACCGAGGAGTCCCAGATACGCAGTATTTT
d_call: NA
v_call: TRBV14
j_call: TRBJ2-3
clone_size: NA

cdr3_aa: CASSLVGIGDTQYF
cdr3_nt: TGTGCCAGCAGCTTAGTGGGTATCGGAGATACGCAGTATTTT
d_call: NA
v_call: TRBV7-9
j_call: TRBJ2-3
clone_size: few

cdr3_aa: CASSYSGRYQPQHF
cdr3_nt: TGTGCCAGCAGTTACTCTGGACGGTATCAGCCCCAGCATTTT
d_call: NA
v_call: TRBV6-2/TRBV6-3
j_call: TRBJ1-5
clone_size: NA

cdr3_aa: CASSEGVSNEQFF
cdr3_nt: TGCGCCAGCAGTGAGGGGGTAAGCAATGAGCAGTTCTTC
d_call: NA
v_call: TRBV10-1
j_call: TRBJ2-1
clone_size: NA

cdr3_aa: CASSLGGLEQYF
cdr3_nt: TGTGCCAGCAGCCTGGGGGGCCTCGAGCAGTACTTC
d_call: NA
v_call: TRBV7-6
j_call: TRBJ2-7
clone_size: NA

cdr3_aa: CASSPPSDTIYGYTF
cdr3_nt: TGTGCCAGCTCACCACCTTCGGATACGATCTATGGCTACACCTTC
d_call: NA
v_call: TRBV18
j_call: TRBJ1-2
clone_size: once

cdr3_aa: CASSFLPSTDTQYF
cdr3_nt: TGTGCCAGCAGCTTCCTCCCTAGCACAGATACGCAGTATTTT
d_call: NA
v_call: TRBV12-3/TRBV12-4
j_call: TRBJ2-3
clone_size: many

cdr3_aa: CASSVGQVNQPQHF
cdr3_nt: TGTGCCAGTAGTGTGGGACAGGTCAATCAGCCCCAGCATTTT
d_call: TRBD1
v_call: TRBV19
j_call: TRBJ1-5
clone_size: few

cdr3_aa: CASKSSAGLGDTQYF
cdr3_nt: TGTGCCAGCAAATCGTCGGCGGGGCTGGGAGATACGCAGTATTTT
d_call: NA
v_call: TRBV19
j_call: TRBJ2-3
clone_size: few

cdr3_aa: CSVEDGAGEYYGYTF
cdr3_nt: TGCAGCGTTGAAGATGGGGCAGGGGAGTACTATGGCTACACCTTC
d_call: NA
v_call: TRBV29-1
j_call: TRBJ1-2
clone_size: few

cdr3_aa: CASSESTFRGVQETQYF
cdr3_nt: TGCGCCAGCAGTGAGTCGACATTCAGGGGGGTCCAAGAGACCCAGTACTTC
d_call: NA
v_call: TRBV10-1
j_call: TRBJ2-5
clone_size: NA

cdr3_aa: CASSQESFGELFF
cdr3_nt: TGTGCCAGCAGCCAAGAATCGTTCGGGGAGCTGTTTTTT
d_call: NA
v_call: TRBV14
j_call: TRBJ2-2
clone_size: NA

cdr3_aa: CASRKTEAFF
cdr3_nt: TGTGCCAGCAGAAAAACCGAAGCTTTCTTT
d_call: NA
v_call: TRBV12-3/TRBV12-4
j_call: TRBJ1-1
clone_size: many

cdr3_aa: CASSRGGQGRAEAFF
cdr3_nt: TGTGCCAGCAGCAGGGGGGGACAGGGGAGAGCTGAAGCTTTCTTT
d_call: TRBD1
v_call: TRBV7-9
j_call: TRBJ1-1
clone_size: few

cdr3_aa: CASSLTSGRTDTQYF
cdr3_nt: TGTGCCAGCAGCTTGACTAGCGGGCGCACAGATACGCAGTATTTT
d_call: TRBD2
v_call: TRBV7-3
j_call: TRBJ2-3
clone_size: few

cdr3_aa: CASSHDTVEYTEAFF
cdr3_nt: TGTGCCAGCAGTCATGACACAGTGGAGTACACTGAAGCTTTCTTT
d_call: NA
v_call: TRBV25-1
j_call: TRBJ1-1
clone_size: NA

cdr3_aa: CAISESGLAKNIQYF
cdr3_nt: TGTGCCATCAGTGAGTCAGGACTAGCCAAAAACATTCAGTACTTC
d_call: NA
v_call: TRBV10-3
j_call: TRBJ2-4
clone_size: NA

cdr3_aa: CASSQSSGGGTEAFF
cdr3_nt: TGTGCCAGCAGCCAGTCATCAGGGGGAGGGACTGAAGCTTTCTTT
d_call: TRBD1
v_call: TRBV3-1
j_call: TRBJ1-1
clone_size: NA

cdr3_aa: CSVEDWRGESPGELFF
cdr3_nt: TGCAGCGTTGAAGATTGGAGGGGCGAGTCGCCCGGGGAGCTGTTTTTT
d_call: NA
v_call: TRBV29-1
j_call: TRBJ2-2
clone_size: few

cdr3_aa: CASRPGQAYNSPLHF
cdr3_nt: TGTGCCAGCAGACCAGGACAGGCCTATAATTCACCCCTCCACTTT
d_call: TRBD1
v_call: TRBV27
j_call: TRBJ1-6
clone_size: NA

cdr3_aa: CASSLGRRAFDEQYF
cdr3_nt: TGTGCCAGCAGCTTAGGACGGCGGGCTTTCGACGAGCAGTACTTC
d_call: NA
v_call: TRBV5-4
j_call: TRBJ2-7
clone_size: NA

cdr3_aa: CAGSSDRSLYNEQFF
cdr3_nt: TGTGCCGGCAGTTCGGACAGGTCCCTGTACAATGAGCAGTTCTTC
d_call: TRBD1
v_call: TRBV11-3
j_call: TRBJ2-1
clone_size: once

cdr3_aa: CASSLRVNEAFF
cdr3_nt: TGTGCCAGCAGTTTAAGAGTGAATGAAGCTTTCTTT
d_call: NA
v_call: TRBV12-3/TRBV12-4
j_call: TRBJ1-1
clone_size: few

cdr3_aa: CASSQDRGIYNERFF
cdr3_nt: TGTGCCAGCAGTCAGGACAGGGGCATCTACAATGAGCGGTTCTTC
d_call: TRBD1
v_call: TRBV12-3/TRBV12-4
j_call: TRBJ2-1
clone_size: NA

cdr3_aa: CASSSPRRHPLLNTEAFF
cdr3_nt: TGTGCCAGCAGCTCCCCCCGGCGCCACCCCCTTTTGAACACTGAAGCTTTCTTT
d_call: NA
v_call: TRBV11-2
j_call: TRBJ1-1
clone_size: NA

cdr3_aa: CASSLDLNHRGTSTDEQFF
cdr3_nt: TGTGCCAGCAGCTTAGATCTTAACCACAGGGGGACTAGTACCGATGAGCAGTTCTTC
d_call: NA
v_call: TRBV11-3
j_call: TRBJ2-1
clone_size: NA

cdr3_aa: CASSLAKAGVQETQYF
cdr3_nt: TGTGCCAGCAGTTTAGCAAAAGCGGGCGTTCAAGAGACCCAGTACTTC
d_call: NA
v_call: TRBV12-3/TRBV12-4
j_call: TRBJ2-5
clone_size: NA

cdr3_aa: CASSAFPSGQGDEQFF
cdr3_nt: TGTGCCAGCAGTGCCTTCCCCAGCGGCCAAGGCGATGAGCAGTTCTTC
d_call: NA
v_call: TRBV27
j_call: TRBJ2-1
clone_size: NA

cdr3_aa: CASLKGGSYNEQFF
cdr3_nt: TGCGCCAGCCTGAAGGGGGGCTCCTACAATGAGCAGTTCTTC
d_call: NA
v_call: TRBV10-2
j_call: TRBJ2-1
clone_size: few

cdr3_aa: CASSYSRPGQGEYF
cdr3_nt: TGTGCCAGCAGTTACTCGAGGCCGGGGCAGGGGGAGTATTTT
d_call: TRBD1
v_call: TRBV6-5
j_call: TRBJ2-3
clone_size: NA

cdr3_aa: CASSLENWEGQPHHF
cdr3_nt: TGTGCCAGCAGCTTAGAGAACTGGGAGGGGCAGCCCCACCATTTT
d_call: NA
v_call: TRBV7-3
j_call: TRBJ1-5
clone_size: NA

cdr3_aa: CASSLKRERRTDTQYF
cdr3_nt: TGTGCCAGCAGTTTAAAGAGGGAACGAAGGACAGATACGCAGTATTTT
d_call: NA
v_call: TRBV27
j_call: TRBJ2-3
clone_size: NA

cdr3_aa: CASRRAKRSTDTQYF
cdr3_nt: TGTGCCAGCAGGCGGGCCAAGCGGAGCACAGATACGCAGTATTTT
d_call: NA
v_call: TRBV7-6
j_call: TRBJ2-3
clone_size: many

cdr3_aa: CASSPPDRVQTANNEQFF
cdr3_nt: TGTGCCAGCTCACCGCCGGACAGGGTCCAGACAGCCAACAATGAGCAGTTCTTC
d_call: TRBD1
v_call: TRBV18
j_call: TRBJ2-1
clone_size: NA

cdr3_aa: CASSLFSGGPYNEQFF
cdr3_nt: TGTGCCAGCAGTTTATTTTCGGGGGGGCCCTACAATGAGCAGTTCTTC
d_call: TRBD2
v_call: TRBV27
j_call: TRBJ2-1
clone_size: few

cdr3_aa: CASSQGGGTHNEQFF
cdr3_nt: TGCGCCAGCAGCCAGGGCGGGGGGACCCACAATGAGCAGTTCTTC
d_call: TRBD2
v_call: TRBV4-3
j_call: TRBJ2-1
clone_size: NA

cdr3_aa: CASSIRQTEMNTEAFF
cdr3_nt: TGTGCCAGTAGTATTAGGCAGACCGAGATGAACACTGAAGCTTTCTTT
d_call: NA
v_call: TRBV19
j_call: TRBJ1-1
clone_size: few

cdr3_aa: CASSSTGGPLAQHF
cdr3_nt: TGTGCCAGCAGCTCTACAGGGGGGCCTTTGGCCCAGCATTTT
d_call: TRBD1
v_call: TRBV12-3/TRBV12-4
j_call: TRBJ1-5
clone_size: few

cdr3_aa: CASSVEGVSSPLHF
cdr3_nt: TGTGCCAGCAGCGTAGAAGGGGTTAGCTCACCCCTCCACTTT
d_call: NA
v_call: TRBV9
j_call: TRBJ1-6
clone_size: many

cdr3_aa: CASGRPGQAKIF
cdr3_nt: TGTGCTAGTGGTAGACCGGGACAGGCAAAAATCTTC
d_call: TRBD1
v_call: TRBV12-5
j_call: TRBJ2-1
clone_size: NA

cdr3_aa: CASTEGPATNEKLFF
cdr3_nt: TGTGCCAGCACCGAGGGACCGGCAACTAATGAAAAACTGTTTTTT
d_call: NA
v_call: TRBV6-2/TRBV6-3
j_call: TRBJ1-4
clone_size: NA

cdr3_aa: CASSLEGGTGGAGNTEAFF
cdr3_nt: TGTGCCAGCAGCTTAGAGGGCGGCACAGGGGGCGCGGGGAACACTGAAGCTTTCTTT
d_call: TRBD1
v_call: TRBV7-9
j_call: TRBJ1-1
clone_size: many

cdr3_aa: CASSFGGSQYF
cdr3_nt: TGTGCCAGCAGTTTTGGGGGCTCACAGTATTTT
d_call: NA
v_call: TRBV27
j_call: TRBJ2-3
clone_size: NA

cdr3_aa: CASSLDHDGNTEAFF
cdr3_nt: TGCGCCAGCAGCCTTGACCACGACGGGAACACTGAAGCTTTCTTT
d_call: NA
v_call: TRBV4-3
j_call: TRBJ1-1
clone_size: NA

cdr3_aa: CASSPLAWGGTDTQYF
cdr3_nt: TGTGCCAGCTCACCCCTAGCTTGGGGTGGCACAGATACGCAGTATTTT
d_call: NA
v_call: TRBV18
j_call: TRBJ2-3
clone_size: NA

cdr3_aa: CASHRTGEYSPLHF
cdr3_nt: TGTGCCAGTCACAGGACAGGGGAGTATTCACCCCTCCACTTT
d_call: TRBD1
v_call: TRBV19
j_call: TRBJ1-6
clone_size: NA

cdr3_aa: CASSLPQGPDTQYF
cdr3_nt: TGTGCCAGCAGTTTACCTCAGGGTCCGGATACGCAGTATTTT
d_call: NA
v_call: TRBV12-3/TRBV12-4
j_call: TRBJ2-3
clone_size: NA

cdr3_aa: CASSPRWNTGELFF
cdr3_nt: TGTGCCAGCAGCCCACGATGGAACACCGGGGAGCTGTTTTTT
d_call: NA
v_call: TRBV7-6
j_call: TRBJ2-2
clone_size: many

cdr3_aa: CASSSIGGNNSPLHF
cdr3_nt: TGTGCCAGCAGCTCCATAGGGGGAAATAATTCACCCCTCCACTTT
d_call: NA
v_call: TRBV7-2
j_call: TRBJ1-6
clone_size: few

cdr3_aa: CASSQSGQAVHGYTF
cdr3_nt: TGCGCCAGCAGCCAAAGCGGACAGGCGGTCCATGGCTACACCTTC
d_call: TRBD1
v_call: TRBV4-3
j_call: TRBJ1-2
clone_size: once

cdr3_aa: CAISEGTLRGIEQFF
cdr3_nt: TGTGCCATCAGTGAAGGGACACTCCGAGGAATTGAGCAGTTCTTC
d_call: NA
v_call: TRBV10-3
j_call: TRBJ2-1
clone_size: NA

cdr3_aa: CASSPSAYNQPQHF
cdr3_nt: TGTGCCAGCAGCCCCTCCGCCTACAATCAGCCCCAGCATTTT
d_call: NA
v_call: TRBV3-1
j_call: TRBJ1-5
clone_size: NA

cdr3_aa: CASSIDEGNTEAFF
cdr3_nt: TGTGCCAGTAGTATAGACGAGGGAAACACTGAAGCTTTCTTT
d_call: NA
v_call: TRBV19
j_call: TRBJ1-1
clone_size: few

cdr3_aa: CVSSPGYTEAFF
cdr3_nt: TGTGTCAGCAGCCCTGGTTACACTGAAGCTTTCTTT
d_call: NA
v_call: TRBV14
j_call: TRBJ1-1
clone_size: NA

cdr3_aa: CASSSGKGGYNEQFF
cdr3_nt: TGTGCCAGCAGCTCGGGGAAAGGGGGCTACAATGAGCAGTTCTTC
d_call: NA
v_call: TRBV11-1
j_call: TRBJ2-1
clone_size: few

cdr3_aa: CASTNRGIYEQYF
cdr3_nt: TGTGCCAGCACCAATAGGGGGATCTACGAGCAGTACTTC
d_call: NA
v_call: TRBV12-3/TRBV12-4
j_call: TRBJ2-7
clone_size: few